This T cell receptor (beta chain) is from a study of T cell repertoires in cytomegalovirus infection. TCRdb reanalysed the reads using MiXCR and keeps one entry per CDR3 protein. The table includes roughly 240,000 distinct CDR3 sequences, around 6.2% detected once. At least ten counts were recorded for this clonotype. Trimming stripped 6 bases from V and 4 bases from J, with 12 bases between. CDR3 length: 13 residues. CDR1 is MDHEN and CDR2 is SYDVKM in the germline V gene. The sequenced sample consisted of PBMCs. This TCR derives from a human donor in good health (CMV status not recorded). Some clones in this sample may be carry-over from other donors' samples. This chain uses TRBV28 with TRBJ1-2; D unclear. In nucleotides, the CDR3 is TGTGCCAGCAGCCTCCTAGGAACCTATGGCTACACCTTC. Its protein product is CASSLLGTYGYTF.